This T cell receptor beta chain was identified in a study of identical twins. In germline, CDR1 is DFQATT, CDR2 SNEGSKA (reference sequence). V was clipped by 0 bases and J by 8 bases, with 11 bases between them. The CDR3 spans 14 residues. Template switching (which added a universal primer site) was used, and cDNA carried unique molecular identifiers. TCRdb re-derived calls from the 5' RACE reads in MiXCR, one entry per CDR3 protein. The sample carries some 630,000 distinct CDR3 sequences, roughly 6.6% recorded once. This clonotype occurred a few times. Its antigen is as yet unknown. The study, taken as a whole, reports: Cord blood's abundant beta clonotypes had fewer insertions, unlike memory repertoires.

The data also belong to a second study, concerning yellow fever vaccine responses in identical twins. That investigation notes: Twins reportedly had a vaccine T cell response that seemed partly convergent, partly personalized.

The chain joins TRBV20-1 to TRBJ1-6; unclear D gene. The sequenced sample was PBMCs. The TCR originated in a young woman in good health. This CDR3 is CSARDVPGHSPLHF. The CDR3, as DNA: TGCAGTGCTAGAGATGTACCAGGACATTCACCCCTCCACTTT.